A single sample gave rise to the 21 T cell receptor beta chains below, sequenced in a study of cytomegalovirus exposure and HLA in healthy donors. PCR used 60 Vbeta primers and 13 Jbeta primers. Method: immunoSEQ multiplex PCR; TCRdb's copy keeps in-frame clones and lacks some. Its listing shows 55,000 to 75,000 clones. The material sequenced was PBMCs. The receptors originated from a male donor in good health and CMV-seronegative.

The chain combines TRBV5-6 with TRBJ2-7, with 8 bases aligning to TRBD1. Germline trimming cut 3 bases from V and 4 bases from J; bases unmatched to any gene: 3. The CDR3 has 13 amino acids. Germline values: CDR1 SGHDT, CDR2 YYEEEE. DNA for the CDR3: TGTGCCAGCAGCTCAGGGGGCGGGTACGAGCAGTACTTC. It specifies CASSSGGGYEQYF.

The genes are TRBV27 and TRBJ1-6, with TRBD1 identical over 8 bases. CDR3 length: 16 amino acids. V lost 3 bases, J lost 0 bases, and 1 base stayed unmatched. The germline gives CDR1 MNHEY, CDR2 SMNVEV (reference sequence). CDR3: CASSLGQASYNSPLHF. The DNA for the CDR3 is TGTGCCAGCAGTTTGGGACAGGCCTCCTATAATTCACCCCTCCACTTT.

The chain links TRBV7-2 to TRBJ2-5; 12 bases fit TRBD2. The J call may be in error: the DNA end matches TRBJ2-7 better. CDR1 is SGHTA and CDR2 is FQGNSA in the germline V gene. This CDR3 spans 15 amino acids. In nucleotides, the CDR3 is TGTGCCAGCAGCCACTGGACTAGCGGGACCTACGAGCAGTACTTC. Residues: CASSHWTSGTYEQYF.

The CDR3 reads CASTQAGGPGDTQYF. The DNA for the CDR3 is TGTGCCAGCACCCAAGCGGGGGGGCCTGGAGATACGCAGTATTTT. This chain links TRBV2 with TRBJ2-3; TRBD2 aligns across 10 bases. CDR1 is SNHLY and CDR2 is FYNNEI in the germline V gene. J was trimmed by 5 bases and V by 7 bases; bases with no gene match: 9. The CDR3 is 15 amino acids.

The rearrangement joins TRBV5-4 to TRBJ2-5; perhaps TRBD2 as D (6 bases). This CDR3 is 15 amino acids long. V was shortened by 4 bases and J by 11 bases, with 24 bases between the two germline ends. CDR1 is SGHNT and CDR2 is YYREEE in the germline V gene (reference sequence). Written as DNA, the CDR3 is TGTGCCAGCAGCAAAGGAGACACCCTGTCGGGGGAGCAGTACTTC. Translated: CASSKGDTLSGEQYF.

The chain uses TRBV6-5 and TRBJ1-2, with a weak D call TRBD1 (5 bases). V lost 6 bases to trimming and J lost 0 bases, with 14 bases between them. The CDR3 consists of 15 residues. From germline, CDR1 is MNHEY and CDR2 SVGAGI. The CDR3: CASRMGGGSNYGYTF. Here the CDR3 DNA reads TGTGCCAGCAGGATGGGCGGGGGGTCTAACTATGGCTACACCTTC.

The chain couples TRBV5-6 to TRBJ1-1, with D uncertain. The CDR3 runs to 13 residues. Germline loops: CDR1 SGHDT, CDR2 YYEEEE. Trimming removed 0 bases from V and 4 bases from J, with 7 bases in between. The CDR3 DNA reads TGTGCCAGCAGCTTGGGGGAGGGCACTGAAGCTTTCTTT. It translates to CASSLGEGTEAFF.

This chain joins TRBV7-2 and TRBJ2-1, with 9 bases that match TRBD1. The junction had 5 bases not matched to a gene; V was cut back by 5 bases and J by 6 bases. Germline V lookup: CDR1 SGHTA, CDR2 FQGNSA. The CDR3 runs to 14 residues. CDR3 DNA sequence: TGTGCCAGCAGCCCCGGGACAGGGATCAATGAGCAGTTCTTC. Translated, it gives CASSPGTGINEQFF. Complete variable domain (other parts from reference TRBV7-2 and TRBJ2-1): GAGVSQSPSNKVTEKGKDVELRCDPISGHTALYWYRQSLGQGLEFLIYFQGNSAPDKSGLPSDRFSAERTGGSVSTLTIQRTQQEDSAVYLCASSPGTGINEQFFGPGTRLTVL.

The chain is built from TRBV19 and TRBJ2-3; a possible D gene is TRBD1 (6 bases). The CDR3 length is 16 residues. Between the trimmed V and J ends, which lost 1 base and 2 bases, there was a span of 13 bases. Per the germline V gene, CDR1 is LNHDA and CDR2 is SQIVND (reference sequence). CDR3 region: CASSIGGQGITDTQYF. The CDR3 region has the DNA TGTGCCAGTAGTATAGGAGGGCAGGGGATCACAGATACGCAGTATTTT.

CDR3 sequence (DNA): TGTGCCAGCAGTGAAGCTGGGACAAGGGAGGAGACCCAGTACTTC. Translated, it gives CASSEAGTREETQYF. The chain links TRBV6-1 to TRBJ2-5; perhaps TRBD1 as D (6 bases). The germline gives CDR1 MNHNS, CDR2 SASEGT. V lost 0 bases to trimming and J lost 5 bases, with 13 bases between them. The CDR3 is 15 amino acids.

V is TRBV7-2 and J is TRBJ1-5; 9 nucleotides agree with TRBD1. The junction had 1 base not matched to a gene; V was cut back by 3 bases and J by 4 bases. Germline V gene sequence: CDR1 SGHTA, CDR2 FQGNSA. The CDR3 is made up of 14 amino acids. The DNA for the CDR3 is TGTGCCAGCAGCTTCGACAGGGGGAATCAGCCCCAGCATTTT. It codes for CASSFDRGNQPQHF. The whole variable domain, filled in from reference TRBV7-2 and TRBJ1-5, reads GAGVSQSPSNKVTEKGKDVELRCDPISGHTALYWYRQSLGQGLEFLIYFQGNSAPDKSGLPSDRFSAERTGGSVSTLTIQRTQQEDSAVYLCASSFDRGNQPQHFGDGTRLSIL.

The chain is built from TRBV9 and TRBJ2-1; TRBD1 matches at 9 bases. CDR1 and CDR2 from the germline V gene are SGDLS and YYNGEE. The V and J ends lost 4 bases and 2 bases, in that order; junction bases with no gene match: 4. The CDR3 is 15 residues long. In DNA, the CDR3 is TGTGCCAGCAGCCCCCGACAGGGGGCCTACAATGAGCAGTTCTTC. As protein: CASSPRQGAYNEQFF.

CDR3 loop: CASSQHLRVGGGAGANVLTF. Written as DNA, the CDR3 is TGCGCCAGCAGCCAGCATCTCAGGGTAGGGGGGGGCGCTGGGGCCAACGTCCTGACTTTC. V usage is TRBV4-1 and J usage is TRBJ2-6, with D perhaps TRBD2 (7 bases). This CDR3 spans 20 amino acids. Germline-derived CDR1 and CDR2 are MGHRA and YSYEKL. V was cut by 3 bases and J by 2 bases, with 23 bases left in between.

The chain is built from TRBV7-2 and TRBJ2-7; TRBD2 matches at 10 bases. CDR3 length equals 16 residues. The junction had 4 bases not matched to a gene; V was cut back by 1 base and J by 1 base. Per the germline V gene, CDR1 is SGHTA and CDR2 is FQGNSA. DNA for the CDR3: TGTGCCAGCAGCTTAGGACTAGCGGGTCCTTCCTACGAGCAGTACTTC. It is translated as CASSLGLAGPSYEQYF.

With regard to this clone: One end of the junction fails to match germline, which may point to a read error. The chain joins TRBV5-1 to TRBJ2-5; D is perhaps TRBD1 (6 bases). This CDR3 comprises 16 residues. Germline V gene sequence: CDR1 SGHRS, CDR2 YFSETQ. Here the CDR3 reads CASSQQGSPLQENQYF. CDR3 coding DNA: TGCGCCAGCAGTCAACAGGGTTCCCCCCTCCAAGAGAACCAGTACTTC. The whole variable domain, remainder taken from reference TRBV5-1 and TRBJ2-5, is KAGVTQTPRYLIKTRGQQVTLSCSPISGHRSVSWYQQTPGQGLQFLFEYFSETQRNKGNFPGRFSGRQFSNSRSEMNVSTLELGDSALYLCASSQQGSPLQENQYFGPGTRLLVL.

The gene calls are TRBV6-5 and TRBJ2-3, with 8 bases matching TRBD1. V dropped 6 bases and J dropped 0; count of bases not matched to a gene: 5. There are 15 residues in the CDR3. Germline-derived CDR1 and CDR2 are MNHEY and SVGAGI. DNA of the CDR3: TGTGCCAGCAGGCTGGACAGGGCAAGCACAGATACGCAGTATTTT. This codes for CASRLDRASTDTQYF.

V gene TRBV18 combines with J gene TRBJ2-3; 7 bases fit TRBD1. The CDR3 extends over 14 amino acids. V gave up 8 bases and J gave up 4 bases; unmatched junction bases: 9. The germline gives CDR1 KGHSH, CDR2 LQKENI. CDR3 sequence reads: CASTRTGTADTQYF. The DNA of the CDR3 is TGTGCCAGCACGAGGACAGGTACCGCAGATACGCAGTATTTT.

This chain joins TRBV5-1 and TRBJ2-2; D is perhaps TRBD2 (5 bases). Germline CDR1 is SGHRS and CDR2 is YFSETQ. This CDR3 region has 16 residues. Trimming removed 4 bases from V and 0 bases from J, with 13 bases in between. The CDR3 nucleotides are TGCGCCAGCAGCGCGCAGCTGGACTCGAACACCGGGGAGCTGTTTTTT. Translation gives CASSAQLDSNTGELFF.

This chain joins TRBV7-6 and TRBJ2-5; a possible D gene is TRBD2 (5 bases). The CDR3 extends over 14 amino acids. Deletions cut 1 base from V and 4 bases from J, with 10 bases between. Germline assignment: CDR1 SGHVS and CDR2 FNYEAQ. This CDR3 is CASSLEGLAETQYF. The CDR3 DNA sequence: TGTGCCAGCAGCTTAGAAGGGCTAGCAGAGACCCAGTACTTC.

This chain connects TRBV29-1 to TRBJ2-1, with TRBD2 matching 14 bases. Germline trimming cut 4 bases from V and 10 bases from J; bases unmatched to any gene: 9. Germline CDR1 reads SQVTM; CDR2 reads ANQGSEA. The CDR3 covers 15 residues. The CDR3 loop reads CSVAPGTSGSREQFF. The CDR3 DNA reads TGCAGCGTTGCCCCCGGGACTAGCGGGAGCAGGGAGCAGTTCTTC.

This rearrangement joins TRBV4-1 to TRBJ1-2; tentatively, D is TRBD1 (6 bases). CDR3 size: 15 residues. CDR1 MGHRA and CDR2 YSYEKL come from the germline V gene. V lost 4 bases, J lost 0 bases, and 12 bases lay in between. CDR3 bases: TGCGCCAGCAGCCCCCGGACAGTCACTAACTATGGCTACACCTTC. Translated: CASSPRTVTNYGYTF.